Following are 3 T cell receptor beta chains from one sample sequenced in a study of shared clonotypes between healthy human individuals. Sequenced by immunoSEQ multiplex PCR; TCRdb stores in-frame clones only, minus some. The repertoire consists of hundreds of thousands of clones, with less than 85% occurring once and the leading ten covering over 1.5%. The sample taken for sequencing was memory CD4+ T cells sorted from blood. Noted subset: CD45RA-negative fraction. Source of these receptors: a woman in her twenties or thirties in good health.

For the CDR3, the DNA is TGTGCCAGCAGCTTAGCGGGAGTGAACTATGGCTACACCTTC. Translating it yields CASSLAGVNYGYTF. The chain couples TRBV7-8 to TRBJ1-2; D remains ambiguous. V was clipped by 0 bases and J by 2 bases, with 7 bases between them. The germline CDR1 and CDR2 sequences are SGHVS and FQNEAQ. The CDR3 length is 14 residues.

For the CDR3, the DNA is TGTGCCAGCAGTGTTGGGACTAGCGGGAGCGGGCAGTATTTT. It codes for CASSVGTSGSGQYF. The gene calls are TRBV2 and TRBJ2-3, with TRBD2 matching over 14 bases. CDR3 length: 14 residues. CDR1 is SNHLY, CDR2 FYNNEI, per germline. V lost 4 bases and J lost 11; bases outside the gene matches: 5.

This clone occurred a few times. This chain uses TRBV7-6 with TRBJ1-4; D is undetermined. The CDR3 has 15 amino acids. The V gene lost 0 bases and the J gene lost 8 bases, with 13 bases spanning the gap. Germline V gene data show CDR1 as SGHVS and CDR2 as FNYEAQ. CDR3 sequence: CASSLASGVGEKLFF. The CDR3 nucleotides are TGTGCCAGCAGCTTAGCTAGTGGAGTTGGGGAAAAACTGTTTTTT.